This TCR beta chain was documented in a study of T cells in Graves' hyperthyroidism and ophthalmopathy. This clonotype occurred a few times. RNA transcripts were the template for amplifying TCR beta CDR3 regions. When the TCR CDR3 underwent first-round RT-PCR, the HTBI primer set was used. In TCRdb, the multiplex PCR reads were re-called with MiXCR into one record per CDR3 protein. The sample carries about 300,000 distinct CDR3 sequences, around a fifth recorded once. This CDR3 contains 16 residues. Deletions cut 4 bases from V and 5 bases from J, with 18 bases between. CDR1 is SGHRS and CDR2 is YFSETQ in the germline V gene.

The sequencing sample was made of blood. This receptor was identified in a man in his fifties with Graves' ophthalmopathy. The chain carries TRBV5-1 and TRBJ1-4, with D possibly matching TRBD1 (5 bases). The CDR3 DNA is TGCGCCAGCAGCCTTCGCGTGGCAGGGTCCAATGAAAAACTGTTTTTT. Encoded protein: CASSLRVAGSNEKLFF.